These 24 T cell receptor beta chains originate from one sample sequenced in a study of CD8 T cells in ankylosing spondylitis. TCRdb ran MiXCR on the 5' RACE reads and lists one entry per CDR3 protein. This sample carries fewer than 200,000 distinct CDR3 sequences, 15% to 20% of them seen once, and the ten largest clones take more than 3.5%. The specimen was blood, either unsorted or a sorted T cell fraction (not recorded which). The receptor set was obtained from a male donor under 30 with ankylosing spondylitis or in good health (not recorded which).

V gene TRBV20-1 combines with J gene TRBJ1-2; D is possibly TRBD1 (6 bases). Trimming cost V 5 bases and J 1 base, with 20 bases left between them. The CDR3 spans 16 residues. Looked up from germline, CDR1 is DFQATT and CDR2 is SNEGSKA (reference sequence). The CDR3 sequence: CSAAQGAEIFNYGYTF. The CDR3 DNA reads as TGCAGTGCTGCACAGGGAGCAGAAATCTTTAACTATGGCTACACCTTC.

There are many counts of this clonotype. The chain joins TRBV20-1 to TRBJ2-7; 8 nucleotides line up with TRBD2. Germline values: CDR1 DFQATT, CDR2 SNEGSKA (reference sequence). After removal of 6 bases from V and 5 bases from J, the junction contained 12 bases not matched to a gene. CDR3 length: 14 amino acids. DNA of the CDR3: TGCAGTGCGAGCCCCAGCGGGAGACTGGACGAGCAGTACTTC. This encodes CSASPSGRLDEQYF.

This clonotype showed up many times. The chain employs TRBV29-1 and TRBJ2-5; D unresolved. The CDR3 runs to 14 residues. Per the germline V gene, CDR1 is SQVTM and CDR2 is ANQGSEA. V was shortened by 2 bases and J by 0 bases, with 10 bases between the two germline ends. The CDR3 DNA follows: TGCAGCGTTGAATTAGGCCGAAACCAAGAGACCCAGTACTTC. Protein: CSVELGRNQETQYF. Together with reference TRBV29-1 and TRBJ2-5, the CDR3 gives the full variable domain: SAVISQKPSRDICQRGTSLTIQCQVDSQVTMMFWYRQQPGQSLTLIATANQGSEATYESGFVIDKFPISRPNLTFSTLTVSNMSPEDSSIYLCSVELGRNQETQYFGPGTRLLVL.

There are many counts of this clonotype. This sequence joins TRBV29-1 and TRBJ2-3; D is uncertain. Germline values: CDR1 SQVTM, CDR2 ANQGSEA. V was shortened by 5 bases and J by 7 bases, with 10 bases between the two germline ends. The CDR3 spans 11 residues. Here the CDR3 reads CSVPWGNTQYF. As DNA, the CDR3 is TGCAGCGTTCCCTGGGGAAATACGCAGTATTTT.

The table lists this clonotype with many counts. V is TRBV11-2 and J is TRBJ1-5, with D uncertain. The V and J ends lost 3 bases and 7 bases respectively, with 10 bases between them. This CDR3 spans 13 amino acids. Germline-derived CDR1 and CDR2 are SGHAT and FQNNGV. The CDR3 reads CASSLDPGQPQHF. CDR3 nucleotides: TGTGCCAGCAGCTTGGACCCGGGACAGCCCCAGCATTTT.

This clonotype was recorded at least ten times. The V and J genes are TRBV12-3 or TRBV12-4 and TRBJ1-2; D is possibly TRBD1 (6 bases). This CDR3 region has 13 residues. V dropped 3 bases and J dropped 6 bases, with 11 bases sitting between them. The CDR3, as DNA: TGTGCCAGCAGTTTGGACAGAATAGATGGCTACACCTTC. This encodes CASSLDRIDGYTF.

This clonotype showed up many times. The chain recombines TRBV11-2 with TRBJ2-5; no clear D. Trimming pared 5 bases from V and 4 bases from J, leaving 14 bases between. The CDR3 covers 14 residues. Germline V gene sequence: CDR1 SGHAT, CDR2 FQNNGV. DNA of the CDR3: TGTGCCAGCAGCCTGCGACGGGTGGGAGAGACCCAGTACTTC. This codes for CASSLRRVGETQYF.

The sample holds many counts of this clonotype. CDR3 sequence: CASRPDRGNYGYTF. Here the CDR3 DNA reads TGTGCCAGCAGACCCGACAGGGGAAACTATGGCTACACCTTC. The gene calls are TRBV6-1 and TRBJ1-2; 8 bases are shared with TRBD1. The CDR3 totals 14 residues. Germline V CDR1 and CDR2: MNHNS, SASEGT. The V segment lost 6 bases and the J segment 2 bases; nucleotides outside the gene matches: 5.

A few counts support this clonotype. This chain uses TRBV10-1 with TRBJ2-1; D is unclear. This CDR3 region has 13 residues. V dropped 6 bases and J dropped 10 bases, with 16 bases sitting between them. Germline V CDR1 and CDR2: WNHNN, SYGVQD (reference sequence). The CDR3 is CASSTRPDGEQFF. In nucleotides, the CDR3 is TGCGCCAGCAGCACACGCCCAGACGGGGAGCAGTTCTTC.

This clonotype was counted ten times or more. J is TRBJ1-3 and V is TRBV6-2 or TRBV6-3; TRBD1 is a possible D gene (6 bases). Trimming stripped 4 bases from V and 0 bases from J, with 10 bases between. Looked up from germline, CDR1 is MNHEY and CDR2 is SVGEGT. The CDR3 has 15 residues. The CDR3 DNA reads TGTGCCAGCAGTTCCGGGGACATCTCTGGAAACACCATATATTTT. Amino acid sequence: CASSSGDISGNTIYF.

The sample holds many counts of this clonotype. The chain links TRBV6-6 to TRBJ1-4; TRBD1 aligns across 9 bases. CDR1 and CDR2 from the germline V gene are MNHNY and SVGAGI (reference sequence). The CDR3 has 14 residues. V was pared by 6 bases and J by 8 bases, with 7 bases of the junction left unmatched. DNA of the CDR3: TGTGCCAGCAGCTTACCCACAGGGGGCGAAAAACTGTTTTTT. Translating it yields CASSLPTGGEKLFF.

The chain links TRBV6-1 to TRBJ2-3; 8 bases agree with TRBD2. V shed 4 bases, J shed 0 bases, and the junction held 6 bases outside the gene matches. The CDR3 contains 16 residues. Germline loops: CDR1 MNHNS, CDR2 SASEGT. In nucleotides, the CDR3 is TGTGCCAGCAGTGTTCTTAGCGGGACTAGCACAGATACGCAGTATTTT. This translates into CASSVLSGTSTDTQYF.

This clonotype was counted ten times or more. The rearrangement uses TRBV10-3 and TRBJ2-5, with TRBD2 matching over 10 bases. The CDR3 sequence is 13 residues long. The germline V gene has CDR1 ENHRY and CDR2 SYGVKD. Trimming took 5 bases from V and 4 from J; bases not matched to a gene: 1. The CDR3 region is CAISRLAGETQYF. CDR3 bases: TGTGCCATCAGTAGACTAGCGGGAGAGACCCAGTACTTC.

This clonotype was detected ten times or more. The genes are TRBV12-3 or TRBV12-4 and TRBJ1-1, with 7 nucleotides matching TRBD1. The CDR3 runs 14 residues. The trim removed 7 bases at V and 1 base at J, leaving 6 bases unmatched. This CDR3 reads CASISRGPNTEAFF. CDR3 sequence (DNA): TGTGCCAGCATTTCGAGGGGGCCGAACACTGAAGCTTTCTTT.

The rearrangement joins TRBV29-1 to TRBJ2-1, with 8 nucleotides matching TRBD2. There are 12 residues in the CDR3. J gave up 9 bases and V 7 bases, and 8 bases lay outside the gene matches. The V gene's germline CDR1 is SQVTM and CDR2 ANQGSEA. The CDR3 region is CSAGLVWGEQFF. The DNA of the CDR3 is TGCAGCGCGGGACTAGTTTGGGGTGAGCAGTTCTTC.

This clonotype has ten or more counts. The chain couples TRBV12-3 or TRBV12-4 to TRBJ1-3; D gene unclear. The CDR3 contains 14 residues. V lost 11 bases, J lost 1 base, and 15 bases lay in between. The CDR3 sequence is CAARLRESGNTIYF. The CDR3 DNA reads as TGTGCCGCCAGACTGAGGGAGTCTGGAAACACCATATATTTT.

This clonotype showed up just a few times. A read error may explain this, as a much larger clone is one base away. The chain carries TRBV25-1 and TRBJ1-2, with TRBD1 matching 10 bases. CDR3 length: 15 residues. Germline CDR1 and CDR2: MGHDK and SYGVNS. CDR3 sequence: CASRADRGRNYGYPF. The CDR3 coding sequence is TGTGCCAGCAGAGCTGACAGGGGGCGAAACTATGGCTACCCCTTC.

Many counts were recorded for this clonotype. The rearrangement joins TRBV5-6 to TRBJ1-5; 8 positions agree with TRBD1. CDR3 length: 16 residues. Per the germline V gene, CDR1 is SGHDT and CDR2 is YYEEEE. With V trimmed by 0 bases and J by 4 bases, 6 bases remained unmatched. In nucleotides, the CDR3 is TGTGCCAGCAGCTTGGGGGGACAGGAATGGAATCAGCCCCAGCATTTT. This sequence encodes CASSLGGQEWNQPQHF.

This clonotype appeared a few times. Likely a read error: the CDR3 ends without its conserved phenylalanine or tryptophan. V usage is TRBV24-1 and J usage is TRBJ1-2; D not resolved. The CDR3 runs to 14 residues. CDR1 KGHDR and CDR2 SFDVKD come from the germline V gene. With 1 base removed from V and 6 bases from J, the gap between germline ends came to 11 bases. CDR3 region: CATSDLTRGNGYTY. The CDR3 DNA follows: TGTGCCACCAGTGATTTAACTCGAGGGAATGGCTACACCTAC.

There are a few counts of this clonotype. A clone one base away is much larger, so this may be a read error. The V call is TRBV20-1, the J call TRBJ1-2; D is unclear. The CDR3 runs 14 residues. CDR1 is DFQATT and CDR2 is SNEGSKA in the germline V gene (reference sequence). In nucleotides, the CDR3 is TGCAGTGCTAGAGATTGGCAGGAGCCCTATGGCTACCCCTTC. Translating gives CSARDWQEPYGYPF.

This clonotype has at least ten counts. The chain is built from TRBV7-9 and TRBJ1-4; TRBD1 might be the D (5 bases). The V end lost 0 bases, the J end lost 7 bases, and 12 bases lay between the germline ends. This CDR3 has 15 amino acids. The germline V gene has CDR1 SEHNR and CDR2 FQNEAQ (reference sequence). In DNA form, the CDR3 reads TGTGCCAGCAGCTTAGCCTCGGGGCGCGGTGAAAAACTGTTTTTT. Encoded protein: CASSLASGRGEKLFF.

The count of this clonotype is one. The chain recombines TRBV10-1 with TRBJ2-2; D is uncertain. The V gene's germline CDR1 is WNHNN and CDR2 SYGVQD (reference sequence). Trimming took off 5 bases at V and 6 bases at J, with 10 bases between the two ends. This CDR3 contains 13 residues. The CDR3 nucleotides are TGCGCCAGCAGTCGCCGACCGTCCGGGGAGCTGTTTTTT. It encodes CASSRRPSGELFF.

The table lists this clonotype with a few counts. V usage is TRBV29-1 and J usage is TRBJ2-7; D tentatively fits TRBD1 or TRBD2 (5 bases each). Trimming left V 6 bases short and J 5 bases short, with 20 bases between. The V gene's germline CDR1 is SQVTM and CDR2 ANQGSEA. The CDR3 contains 14 residues. CDR3 amino acids: CSVNLGARYDEQYF. CDR3 bases: TGCAGCGTCAATCTCGGGGCTCGGTATGACGAGCAGTACTTC.

The chain recombines TRBV6-5 with TRBJ2-1, with D tentatively TRBD2 (5 bases). V was pared by 2 bases and J by 9 bases, with 11 bases between. Germline V gene data show CDR1 as MNHEY and CDR2 as SVGAGI. There are 13 residues in the CDR3. The CDR3 DNA follows: TGTGCCAGCAGTTACCGGTTGGGGAGTGAGCAGTTCTTC. The encoded protein is CASSYRLGSEQFF.